What follows are 27 T cell receptor beta chains derived from one specimen sequenced in a study of T cell changes during pregnancy in multiple sclerosis. Profiling relied on immunoSEQ multiplex PCR, and the TCRdb table lists in-frame clones only, not all of them. In the table there are more than 55,000 clones, about 91% of which are singletons. The sample in question was peripheral blood, obtained in the first trimester of pregnancy. Receptors originate from a female donor with multiple sclerosis, enrolled in a pregnancy study.

The chain couples TRBV19 to TRBJ2-7; unclear D gene. The germline V gene encodes CDR1 LNHDA and CDR2 SQIVND (reference sequence). This CDR3 has 14 residues. Trimming shortened V by 3 bases and J by 3 bases, and 12 bases separated the two germline ends. CDR3 protein: CASSMRPGFYEQYF. The CDR3 DNA follows: TGTGCCAGTAGTATGCGACCAGGATTCTACGAGCAGTACTTC.

This clone was counted a few times. The CDR3 DNA sequence: TGTGCCAGCAGCGTAGCTGACTACCCCAGCACAGATACGCAGTATTTT. The encoded protein is CASSVADYPSTDTQYF. The gene calls are TRBV9 and TRBJ2-3; D might be TRBD2 (5 bases). Trimming left V 0 bases short and J 0 bases short, with 11 bases between. The CDR3 consists of 16 residues. CDR1 SGDLS and CDR2 YYNGEE come from the germline V gene.

This clone was found once. The chain joins TRBV2 to TRBJ1-6; 9 bases align to TRBD1. The CDR3 sequence is 17 residues long. The germline CDR1 and CDR2 sequences are SNHLY and FYNNEI. J lost 7 bases, V lost 6 bases, and 13 bases had no gene match. The CDR3 here is CASSGTLTGGKNSPLHF. As DNA, the CDR3 is TGTGCCAGCAGCGGGACCTTGACAGGGGGAAAAAATTCACCCCTCCACTTT.

This chain links TRBV5-4 with TRBJ2-1, with 7 positions matching TRBD2. The CDR3 has 18 amino acids. V shed 0 bases, J shed 7 bases, and the junction held 16 bases outside the gene matches. Germline V gene lookup returns CDR1 SGHNT and CDR2 YYREEE (reference sequence). In DNA, the CDR3 is TGTGCCAGCAGCTTGGCCTCCGCAGCGGGGACCCGACAGAATGAGCAGTTCTTC. It translates to CASSLASAAGTRQNEQFF.

This clone showed up just once. V and J are TRBV5-4 and TRBJ2-5, with 11 nucleotides matching TRBD2. The CDR3 runs to 16 residues. Unmatched junction bases numbered 4, after V lost 3 bases and J lost 0 bases. In germline, CDR1 is SGHNT, CDR2 YYREEE (reference sequence). DNA for the CDR3: TGTGCCAGCAGCTCCCCACTAGCGGGGGACCAAGAGACCCAGTACTTC. Its translation is CASSSPLAGDQETQYF. Complete variable domain (other parts from reference TRBV5-4 and TRBJ2-5): ETGVTQSPTHLIKTRGQQVTLRCSSQSGHNTVSWYQQALGQGPQFIFQYYREEENGRGNFPPRFSGLQFPNYSSELNVNALELDDSALYLCASSSPLAGDQETQYFGPGTRLLVL.

The chain employs TRBV7-2 and TRBJ2-6; weak D call: TRBD1 (6 bases). CDR1 SGHTA and CDR2 FQGNSA come from the germline V gene. This CDR3 contains 16 residues. V was trimmed by 1 base and J by 2 bases, leaving 9 bases between them. DNA for the CDR3: TGTGCCAGCAGCTTAGGTCCAGGGGCTGGGGCCAACGTCCTGACTTTC. Amino acids: CASSLGPGAGANVLTF. The full variable domain, its missing parts supplied by reference TRBV7-2 and TRBJ2-6, is GAGVSQSPSNKVTEKGKDVELRCDPISGHTALYWYRQSLGQGLEFLIYFQGNSAPDKSGLPSDRFSAERTGGSVSTLTIQRTQQEDSAVYLCASSLGPGAGANVLTFGAGSRLTVL.

The chain recombines TRBV7-2 with TRBJ2-5; 9 bases line up with TRBD1. CDR1 SGHTA and CDR2 FQGNSA come from the germline V gene. V was pared by 3 bases and J by 3 bases, with 5 bases of the junction left unmatched. The CDR3 consists of 15 residues. CDR3 coding DNA: TGTGCCAGCAGCTTTCGGACAGGGGATGAAGAGACCCAGTACTTC. Translated, it gives CASSFRTGDEETQYF.

The V call is TRBV19, the J call TRBJ1-1; TRBD1 is a possible D gene (5 bases). With 1 base removed from V and 1 base from J, the gap between germline ends came to 16 bases. The CDR3 consists of 17 residues. Germline V gene sequence: CDR1 LNHDA, CDR2 SQIVND (reference sequence). CDR3: CASSIVNVAGSNTEAFF. The CDR3 DNA reads TGTGCCAGTAGTATAGTTAACGTCGCAGGGTCGAACACTGAAGCTTTCTTT.

The chain uses TRBV29-1 and TRBJ2-2, with 8 bases aligning to TRBD1. The CDR3 has 14 residues. The V gene's germline CDR1 is SQVTM and CDR2 ANQGSEA. Trimming cost V 6 bases and J 3 bases; bases outside gene matches: 6. The CDR3 here is CSVLQGVDTGELFF. The DNA for the CDR3 is TGCAGCGTCCTACAGGGGGTGGACACCGGGGAGCTGTTTTTT.

The sample holds one count of this clone. The J gene is TRBJ1-6, the V gene TRBV11-2; 8 positions match TRBD1. Germline lookup yields CDR1 SGHAT and CDR2 FQNNGV. CDR3 length: 15 residues. V was pared by 0 bases and J by 8 bases, with 3 bases of the junction left unmatched. The CDR3 spells CASSLDRTGHSPLHF. The DNA of the CDR3 is TGTGCCAGCAGCTTAGACCGGACAGGGCATTCACCCCTCCACTTT.

CDR3 region: CASTSADTQYF. CDR3 nucleotides: TGTGCCAGCACCTCAGCAGATACGCAGTATTTT. This chain links TRBV5-6 with TRBJ2-3; unclear D gene. Germline loops: CDR1 SGHDT, CDR2 YYEEEE. The CDR3 consists of 11 residues. Trimming took 6 bases from V and 4 from J, leaving 6 bases between them.

This clone was seen a single time. This chain joins TRBV27 and TRBJ1-3; weak D call: TRBD1 (5 bases). Trimming shortened V by 8 bases and J by 0 bases, and 20 bases separated the two germline ends. The CDR3 extends over 17 amino acids. Germline CDR1 MNHEY, CDR2 SMNVEV (reference sequence). CDR3 loop: CASPHLDGGLSGNTIYF. CDR3 nucleotides: TGTGCCAGCCCTCACCTCGACGGGGGACTCTCTGGAAACACCATATATTTT.

The chain joins TRBV14 to TRBJ2-1; 12 bases match TRBD2. This CDR3 is 15 amino acids long. From germline, CDR1 is SGHDN and CDR2 FVKESK. Germline trimming cut 3 bases from V and 9 bases from J; bases unmatched to any gene: 6. The CDR3 loop reads CASSQGLAGAGEQFF. CDR3 DNA: TGTGCCAGCAGCCAGGGACTAGCGGGTGCGGGTGAGCAGTTCTTC. Combining the CDR3 with reference TRBV14 and TRBJ2-1 gives the whole variable domain EAGVTQFPSHSVIEKGQTVTLRCDPISGHDNLYWYRRVMGKEIKFLLHFVKESKQDESGMPNNRFLAERTGGTYSTLKVQPAELEDSGVYFCASSQGLAGAGEQFFGPGTRLTVL.

This clone was detected once. The chain recombines TRBV7-7 with TRBJ1-2; 9 nucleotides align to TRBD1. J lost 4 bases, V lost 10 bases, and 4 bases had no gene match. In germline, CDR1 is SSHAT, CDR2 FNYEAQ (reference sequence). There are 12 residues in the CDR3. As DNA, the CDR3 is TGTGCCATAGACAGGGGGGCCTATGGCTACACCTTC. Its translation is CAIDRGAYGYTF.

The chain recombines TRBV30 with TRBJ2-3, with D possibly TRBD2 on 5 matching bases. Per the germline V gene, CDR1 is GTSNPN and CDR2 is SVGIG (reference sequence). Trimming left V 3 bases short and J 5 bases short, with 15 bases between. There are 14 residues in the CDR3. The CDR3 loop is CAWRALAWLDTQYF. The CDR3 DNA follows: TGTGCCTGGAGGGCCCTAGCATGGTTAGATACGCAGTATTTT.

The rearrangement joins TRBV27 to TRBJ2-3, with TRBD2 matching over 8 bases. Germline assignment: CDR1 MNHEY and CDR2 SMNVEV (reference sequence). Losses at the gene ends were 4 bases for V and 2 bases for J; bases not matched to a gene: 5. This CDR3 is 15 amino acids long. The CDR3, as DNA: TGTGCCAGCAGTTATGGCGGGGGGCCCACAGATACGCAGTATTTT. It specifies CASSYGGGPTDTQYF.

The genes are TRBV28 and TRBJ1-4; D remains ambiguous. V lost 3 bases and J 5 bases, leaving 10 bases between the germline ends. The CDR3 covers 14 residues. Germline assignment: CDR1 MDHEN and CDR2 SYDVKM. CDR3 coding DNA: TGTGCCAGCAGTTTGCGTCGGGTAAATGAAAAACTGTTTTTT. This encodes CASSLRRVNEKLFF. Drawing the rest from reference TRBV28 and TRBJ1-4, the complete variable domain is DVKVTQSSRYLVKRTGEKVFLECVQDMDHENMFWYRQDPGLGLRLIYFSYDVKMKEKGDIPEGYSVSREKKERFSLILESASTNQTSMYLCASSLRRVNEKLFFGSGTQLSVL.

J is TRBJ1-3 and V is TRBV11-2, with D possibly TRBD1 on 6 matching bases. The length of the CDR3 is 18 residues. The germline V gene has CDR1 SGHAT and CDR2 FQNNGV. The V end lost 0 bases, the J end lost 2 bases, and 17 bases lay between the germline ends. CDR3 sequence: CASSLEYSGRGPGNTIYF. The DNA for the CDR3 is TGTGCCAGCAGCTTAGAATACTCCGGCAGGGGACCTGGAAACACCATATATTTT.

The chain carries TRBV30 and TRBJ2-7, with a tentative D call TRBD2 (6 bases). Per germline, CDR1 GTSNPN and CDR2 SVGIG (reference sequence). This CDR3 has 12 amino acids. Trimming removed 6 bases from V and 4 bases from J, with 13 bases in between. CDR3 in amino acids: CACRGGGYEQYF. The CDR3 DNA reads TGTGCCTGCCGAGGTGGGGGGTACGAGCAGTACTTC.

The chain has TRBV5-5 and TRBJ1-2, with D perhaps TRBD1 (6 bases). Trimming removed 4 bases at V and 8 bases at J, with 18 bases between. This CDR3 has 14 amino acids. Germline values: CDR1 SGHKS, CDR2 YYEKEE (reference sequence). The CDR3 nucleotides read TGTGCCAGCAGCCTCCCCGGGGGGCTCGGGGGCTACACCTTC. As protein: CASSLPGGLGGYTF. The full variable domain, in which reference TRBV5-5 and TRBJ1-2 provide the parts outside the CDR3, is DAGVTQSPTHLIKTRGQQVTLRCSPISGHKSVSWYQQVLGQGPQFIFQYYEKEERGRGNFPDRFSARQFPNYSSELNVNALLLGDSALYLCASSLPGGLGGYTFGSGTRLTVV.

The CDR3 DNA reads as TGTGCCAGTAGTATAGGAGTCCAGCCCCAGCATTTT. Protein product: CASSIGVQPQHF. The chain is built from TRBV19 and TRBJ1-5, with D unclear. V shed 1 base and J shed 7 bases, with 5 bases lying between them. Germline V gene data show CDR1 as LNHDA and CDR2 as SQIVND (reference sequence). The CDR3 covers 12 residues.

The chain employs TRBV27 and TRBJ2-3; D not certain. V was clipped by 6 bases and J by 6 bases, with 10 bases between them. The CDR3 covers 12 residues. The germline V gene encodes CDR1 MNHEY and CDR2 SMNVEV (reference sequence). Here the CDR3 DNA reads TGTGCCAGCAGCCAGGTATCCGATACGCAGTATTTT. Amino acid sequence: CASSQVSDTQYF.

About this clone itself: Other nucleotide sequences from this sample produce the same CDR3. The chain combines TRBV9 with TRBJ1-6; 9 bases align to TRBD1. The J segment lost 7 bases and the V segment lost 0 bases, leaving 14 bases of the junction unmatched. Germline CDR1 SGDLS, CDR2 YYNGEE. The CDR3 totals 19 residues. The CDR3 reads CASSVDVAGTGPGNSPLHF. In DNA form, the CDR3 reads TGTGCCAGCAGCGTAGACGTGGCTGGGACAGGGCCGGGGAATTCACCCCTCCACTTT.

The sample holds one count of this clone. This chain joins TRBV6-1 and TRBJ1-5; D not certain. V lost 7 bases and J lost 5, with 9 bases in between. Per the germline V gene, CDR1 is MNHNS and CDR2 is SASEGT. CDR3 length equals 12 residues. CDR3 region: CASTDTDQPQHF. Written as DNA, the CDR3 is TGTGCCAGCACCGACACGGATCAGCCCCAGCATTTT.

On this clone: Additional DNA sequences in this sample encode the identical CDR3. The chain joins TRBV6-5 to TRBJ1-1, with D possibly TRBD1 on 5 matching bases. CDR1 is MNHEY, CDR2 SVGAGI, per germline. The CDR3 contains 14 residues. V lost 0 bases and J lost 4, with 9 bases in between. The CDR3 region has the DNA TGTGCCAGCAGTTACTCGGGACTGGTCACTGAAGCTTTCTTT. Encoded protein: CASSYSGLVTEAFF.

This clone has a single count. The V gene is TRBV4-1, the J gene TRBJ1-4; D might be TRBD1 (5 bases). With 2 bases removed from V and 5 bases from J, the gap between germline ends came to 15 bases. CDR3 length: 16 amino acids. The germline V gene has CDR1 MGHRA and CDR2 YSYEKL. Here the CDR3 DNA reads TGCGCCAGCAGCCAACCCCGGGGGGGGAAAAATGAAAAACTGTTTTTT. Its protein is CASSQPRGGKNEKLFF.

This clone was seen more than once but under ten times. In nucleotides, the CDR3 is TGTGCCAGCAGTGAAGAGTCGGGGAGCCTTAATTCACCCCTCCACTTT. Protein product: CASSEESGSLNSPLHF. The rearrangement joins TRBV2 to TRBJ1-6; no definite D call. Germline V lookup: CDR1 SNHLY, CDR2 FYNNEI. Trimming removed 1 base at V and 6 bases at J, with 13 bases between. The CDR3 spans 16 residues. The full variable domain, completed using reference TRBV2 and TRBJ1-6, is EPEVTQTPSHQVTQMGQEVILRCVPISNHLYFYWYRQILGQKVEFLVSFYNNEISEKSEIFDDQFSVERPDGSNFTLKIRSTKLEDSAMYFCASSEESGSLNSPLHFGNGTRLTVT.